The 28 T cell receptor beta chains given below trace back to one sample, sequenced in a study of blood T cells in healthy people across ages. With a J-beta primer mix and a sample-barcoded 5' primer, a second PCR ran about 7 to 12 cycles. TCRdb redid the calling of the 5' RACE reads with MiXCR, one entry per CDR3 protein. The sample has around 1,000,000 distinct CDR3 sequences; around two fifths are singletons. Sequenced: blood. The receptors derive from a young man in good health.

The rearrangement joins TRBV4-1 to TRBJ2-2; D possibly corresponds to TRBD1 (7 bases). Germline V gene sequence: CDR1 MGHRA, CDR2 YSYEKL. Trimming removed 6 bases at V and 4 bases at J, with 15 bases between. The CDR3 loop spans 15 amino acids. The DNA for the CDR3 is TGCGCCAGCAGTCTCACAGGGGAGGCCACCGGGGAGCTGTTTTTT. Its translation: CASSLTGEATGELFF.

In this sample, this clonotype turned up many times. V gene TRBV6-5 combines with J gene TRBJ1-2; no clear D. Germline V gene sequence: CDR1 MNHEY, CDR2 SVGAGI. The CDR3 loop spans 16 amino acids. Trimming removed 0 bases at V and 6 bases at J, with 17 bases between. The CDR3 reads CASSYSVSPYYDGYTF. In DNA form, the CDR3 reads TGTGCCAGCAGTTACTCGGTCAGTCCCTACTATGATGGCTACACCTTC.

This clonotype was counted between two and nine times. The J gene is TRBJ1-5, the V gene TRBV20-1; 7 bases agree with TRBD1. CDR1 is DFQATT and CDR2 is SNEGSKA in the germline V gene (reference sequence). With 3 bases clipped from V and 0 bases from J, the junction kept 5 bases outside the gene matches. CDR3 size: 15 residues. The CDR3 loop reads CSASPTGYSNQPQHF. The CDR3 nucleotides read TGCAGTGCTAGTCCGACAGGGTATAGCAATCAGCCCCAGCATTTT.

This clonotype appeared once. An end of the junction differs from the germline gene, which may be a read error. The genes are TRBV6-2 or TRBV6-3 and TRBJ1-5; D unclear. CDR3 length: 13 amino acids. Germline assignment: CDR1 MNHEY and CDR2 SVGEGT. As DNA, the CDR3 is TGTGCCAGCAGTAGGGTTAGCAAGCAGCCCCAGCATTTT. Residues: CASSRVSKQPQHF.

The table lists this clonotype with a few counts. The chain joins TRBV18 to TRBJ1-5; D call uncertain. The CDR3 covers 15 residues. In germline, CDR1 is KGHSH, CDR2 LQKENI. Trimming shortened V by 2 bases and J by 3 bases, and 11 bases separated the two germline ends. Here the CDR3 reads CASSPVTNPNQPQHF. The CDR3 nucleotides read TGTGCCAGCTCACCAGTAACTAACCCCAATCAGCCCCAGCATTTT.

Only one count was recorded for this clonotype. The rearrangement uses TRBV20-1 and TRBJ2-7; possible D gene TRBD1, 5 bases. CDR1 DFQATT and CDR2 SNEGSKA come from the germline V gene (reference sequence). The CDR3 covers 16 residues. V lost 5 bases, J lost 0 bases, and 20 bases lay in between. DNA for the CDR3: TGCAGTGCTTCGCGGACACTGTCTGTAAGCTCCTACGAGCAGTACTTC. Translated, it gives CSASRTLSVSSYEQYF.

This chain connects TRBV20-1 to TRBJ1-2; no reliable D call. Germline V gene lookup returns CDR1 DFQATT and CDR2 SNEGSKA (reference sequence). The CDR3 spans 14 residues. The ends were cut back, 0 bases at V and 3 bases at J, with 11 bases in the middle. The CDR3 DNA is TGCAGTGCTAGAGATGAGGCAAAATACTATGGCTACACCTTC. This gives the protein CSARDEAKYYGYTF.

V is TRBV7-2 and J is TRBJ2-1; D is tentatively TRBD1 or TRBD2 (5 bases each). Looked up from germline, CDR1 is SGHTA and CDR2 is FQGNSA. Trimming removed 1 base at V and 9 bases at J, with 13 bases between. The length of the CDR3 is 14 residues. CDR3 in amino acids: CASSLGGLAGEQFF. The CDR3, as DNA: TGTGCCAGCAGCTTAGGGGGCCTAGCAGGTGAGCAGTTCTTC.

The chain uses TRBV29-1 and TRBJ2-5, with D possibly matching TRBD1 (5 bases). The CDR3 spans 13 residues. Trimming pared 2 bases from V and 4 bases from J, leaving 11 bases between. The germline V gene has CDR1 SQVTM and CDR2 ANQGSEA. CDR3 nucleotides: TGCAGCGTTGAACTTGCCAGGGCAGAGACCCAGTACTTC. This gives the protein CSVELARAETQYF.

This clonotype has more than one count but fewer than ten. The rearrangement links TRBV7-9 to TRBJ1-5; D remains unclear. The CDR3 totals 14 residues. Trimming cost V 1 base and J 5 bases, with 9 bases left between them. CDR1 and CDR2 from the germline V gene are SEHNR and FQNEAQ (reference sequence). CDR3 sequence (DNA): TGTGCCAGCAGCTTAGGGTTTACCGATCAGCCCCAGCATTTT. This codes for CASSLGFTDQPQHF.

About this clonotype itself: A much larger clone differs from this one at a single base, so this may be a read error. The CDR3 sequence is CASSYPKEGGYTF. CDR3 sequence (DNA): TGTGCCAGCAGTTACCCGAAAGAGGGAGGCTACACCTTC. The chain combines TRBV6-5 with TRBJ1-2; D is undetermined. V lost 2 bases and J lost 8, with 12 bases in between. CDR1 and CDR2 from the germline V gene are MNHEY and SVGAGI. The CDR3 runs to 13 residues.

The chain links TRBV5-1 to TRBJ2-2; D is ambiguous. Per the germline V gene, CDR1 is SGHRS and CDR2 is YFSETQ. The V and J ends lost 0 bases and 5 bases respectively, with 11 bases between them. This CDR3 comprises 15 residues. CDR3 in DNA: TGCGCCAGCAGCTTGGATCAGGTCGAGACCGGGGAGCTGTTTTTT. Amino acids: CASSLDQVETGELFF.

V usage is TRBV20-1 and J usage is TRBJ1-2; D unresolved. The V gene's germline CDR1 is DFQATT and CDR2 SNEGSKA (reference sequence). The CDR3 loop spans 14 amino acids. The V gene lost 6 bases and the J gene lost 4 bases, with 18 bases spanning the gap. The CDR3 region is CSAPTQETTYGYTF. Written as DNA, the CDR3 is TGCAGTGCCCCAACGCAGGAAACCACCTATGGCTACACCTTC.

This clonotype came up many times. V and J are TRBV5-1 and TRBJ2-3; a possible D gene is TRBD2 (6 bases). Germline-derived CDR1 and CDR2 are SGHRS and YFSETQ. Trimming pared 4 bases from V and 1 base from J, leaving 10 bases between. CDR3 length: 14 residues. The CDR3 region has the DNA TGCGCCAGCAGCAGAGCGGGCGGCACAGATACGCAGTATTTT. This encodes CASSRAGGTDTQYF. Drawing the rest from reference TRBV5-1 and TRBJ2-3, the complete variable domain is KAGVTQTPRYLIKTRGQQVTLSCSPISGHRSVSWYQQTPGQGLQFLFEYFSETQRNKGNFPGRFSGRQFSNSRSEMNVSTLELGDSALYLCASSRAGGTDTQYFGPGTRLTVL.

The J gene is TRBJ1-3, the V gene TRBV12-3 or TRBV12-4, with D unclear. This CDR3 spans 13 amino acids. V was shortened by 7 bases and J by 0 bases, with 7 bases between the two germline ends. The CDR3 loop reads CASTGSSGNTIYF. The CDR3 coding sequence is TGTGCCAGCACGGGCAGCTCTGGAAACACCATATATTTT.

The rearrangement uses TRBV28 and TRBJ1-5, with D possibly being TRBD1 (6 bases). The germline V gene encodes CDR1 MDHEN and CDR2 SYDVKM. The CDR3 sequence is 14 residues long. Trimming removed 6 bases at V and 2 bases at J, with 11 bases between. The CDR3 DNA is TGTGCCAGCAGGAGGGGGTTTGGCAATCAGCCCCAGCATTTT. Its protein is CASRRGFGNQPQHF.

This clonotype was seen more than once but under ten times. The chain employs TRBV20-1 and TRBJ2-1, with D possibly TRBD1 on 6 matching bases. Germline CDR1 DFQATT, CDR2 SNEGSKA (reference sequence). This CDR3 contains 14 residues. The ends were cut back, 2 bases at V and 3 bases at J, with 11 bases in the middle. CDR3 sequence: CSARSRGNYNEQFF. The CDR3 DNA reads as TGCAGTGCTAGAAGCAGGGGAAACTACAATGAGCAGTTCTTC.

There are a few counts of this clonotype. The rearrangement joins TRBV6-2 or TRBV6-3 to TRBJ2-5; maybe TRBD2 (5 bases). The closer fit of TRBJ2-7 to the DNA end suggests the J call may be wrong. Germline V gene lookup returns CDR1 MNHEY and CDR2 SVGEGT. This CDR3 region has 13 residues. In DNA, the CDR3 is TGTGCCAGCAGTTATGCGGGCGACTACGAGCAGTACTTC. This translates into CASSYAGDYEQYF.

The chain uses TRBV7-9 and TRBJ2-1; 8 bases match TRBD1. The end of the DNA fits TRBJ2-7 better, so the J call may be wrong. Germline assignment: CDR1 SEHNR and CDR2 FQNEAQ (reference sequence). The CDR3 covers 15 residues. The CDR3 DNA follows: TGTGCCAGCAGCTTGGCAGGGGGCCACTACAATGAGCAGTACTTC. Its protein product is CASSLAGGHYNEQYF.

The V and J genes are TRBV7-9 and TRBJ2-7; D gene uncertain. With 2 bases removed from V and 2 bases from J, the gap between germline ends came to 10 bases. There are 14 residues in the CDR3. Germline V gene data show CDR1 as SEHNR and CDR2 as FQNEAQ (reference sequence). The CDR3 DNA is TGTGCCAGCAGCTTAAAGCGCCGACCCTACGAGCAGTACTTC. As protein: CASSLKRRPYEQYF.

The V and J genes are TRBV4-2 and TRBJ1-4; D might be TRBD1 (5 bases). This CDR3 is 16 amino acids long. The germline V gene encodes CDR1 LGHNA and CDR2 YNFKEQ. Between the trimmed V and J ends, which lost 7 bases and 5 bases, there was a span of 20 bases. The chain's CDR3 is CASNSQVGAENEKLFF. CDR3 in DNA: TGTGCCAGCAACTCCCAAGTTGGGGCAGAGAATGAAAAACTGTTTTTT.

The genes are TRBV6-2 or TRBV6-3 and TRBJ2-5, with a possible D match to TRBD2 (6 bases). The end of the DNA aligns better with TRBJ2-7, so the J call may be wrong. CDR3 size: 12 residues. Looked up from germline, CDR1 is MNHEY and CDR2 is SVGEGT. In nucleotides, the CDR3 is TGTGCCAGCAGCAAGACTAGTTTCGAGCAGTACTTC. It yields the protein CASSKTSFEQYF.

V usage is TRBV7-2 and J usage is TRBJ2-4; no firm D call. The closer fit of TRBJ2-7 to the DNA end suggests the J call may be wrong. The germline V gene encodes CDR1 SGHTA and CDR2 FQGNSA. The CDR3 is 12 amino acids. In DNA, the CDR3 is TGTGCCAGCAGGGGCATGGGTCGCGAGCAGTACTTC. Translated: CASRGMGREQYF.

This chain connects TRBV12-3 or TRBV12-4 to TRBJ2-3, with D unclear. The CDR3 consists of 12 residues. V was trimmed by 6 bases and J by 8 bases, leaving 12 bases between them. In DNA form, the CDR3 reads TGTGCCAGCAGCCCACACTGGACTACGCAGTATTTT. This encodes CASSPHWTTQYF.

The chain employs TRBV6-6 and TRBJ2-1; the D gene could be TRBD1 or TRBD2 (5 bases each). The tail of the sequence fits TRBJ2-7 better, so the J call may be wrong. CDR3 length: 11 residues. Germline-derived CDR1 and CDR2 are MNHNY and SVGAGI (reference sequence). The CDR3 sequence is CASRLGVEQYF. The CDR3 nucleotides are TGTGCCAGCAGGCTGGGGGTCGAGCAGTACTTC.

The rearrangement uses TRBV4-1 and TRBJ2-3, with D tentatively TRBD2 (6 bases). The CDR3 loop spans 17 amino acids. Germline CDR1 is MGHRA and CDR2 is YSYEKL. The V and J ends lost 2 bases and 2 bases respectively, with 17 bases between them. CDR3 region: CASSQRSGGANTDTQYF. The CDR3 nucleotides are TGCGCCAGCAGCCAAAGGTCAGGAGGGGCAAACACAGATACGCAGTATTTT.

The rearrangement links TRBV15 to TRBJ2-3; perhaps TRBD2 as D (6 bases). Germline V lookup: CDR1 LNHNV, CDR2 YYDKDF (reference sequence). V gave up 3 bases and J gave up 5 bases, with 15 bases separating them. The CDR3 length is 15 residues. The CDR3 DNA sequence: TGTGCCACCAGCAGGCTAGACGGGAGTAGAGATACGCAGTATTTT. It translates to CATSRLDGSRDTQYF. Drawing the rest from reference TRBV15 and TRBJ2-3, the complete variable domain is DAMVIQNPRYQVTQFGKPVTLSCSQTLNHNVMYWYQQKSSQAPKLLFHYYDKDFNNEADTPDNFQSRRPNTSFCFLDIRSPGLGDTAMYLCATSRLDGSRDTQYFGPGTRLTVL.

In its sample, this clonotype was seen a few times. The CDR3 DNA is TGTGCCAGCAGTTACTGGGGTCAGGATCGCTACCAACAAGAGACCCAGTACTTC. Encoded protein: CASSYWGQDRYQQETQYF. The rearrangement links TRBV6-5 to TRBJ2-5; the D is unclear. V was pared by 1 base and J by 2 bases, with 20 bases between. The CDR3 runs 18 residues. Germline V gives CDR1 MNHEY, CDR2 SVGAGI.